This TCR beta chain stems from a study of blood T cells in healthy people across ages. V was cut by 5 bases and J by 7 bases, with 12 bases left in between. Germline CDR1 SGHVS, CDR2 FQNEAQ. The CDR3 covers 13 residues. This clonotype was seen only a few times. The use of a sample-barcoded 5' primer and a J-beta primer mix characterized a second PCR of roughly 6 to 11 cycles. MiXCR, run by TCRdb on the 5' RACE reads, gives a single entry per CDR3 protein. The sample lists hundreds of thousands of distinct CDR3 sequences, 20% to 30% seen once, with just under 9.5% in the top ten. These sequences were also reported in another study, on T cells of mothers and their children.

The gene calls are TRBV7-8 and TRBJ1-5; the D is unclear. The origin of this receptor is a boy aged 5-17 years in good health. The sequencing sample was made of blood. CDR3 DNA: TGTGCCAGCAGCGCCGTGGGTTACCAGCCCCAGCATTTT. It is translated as CASSAVGYQPQHF.